The entry below gives a single T cell receptor beta chain sequence along with its context. The germline CDR1 and CDR2 sequences are MNHEY and SVGEGT. Trimming took 5 bases from V and 0 from J, leaving 13 bases between them. This CDR3 has 15 residues. Assay: immunoSEQ multiplex PCR; the TCRdb copy retains only in-frame clones and omits some. The table records approximately 37,000 clones, over 70% of them present only once. These data come from a study of control samples from healthy donors and cancer patients. The receptor was isolated from a woman aged 55-69 years with lung cancer. The sequencing input was PBMCs. The chain combines TRBV6-2 or TRBV6-3 with TRBJ1-1, with a weak D call TRBD1 (6 bases). In nucleotides, the CDR3 is TGTGCCAGCAGTGGCCGGGACACTCTGAACACTGAAGCTTTCTTT. Amino acids: CASSGRDTLNTEAFF.